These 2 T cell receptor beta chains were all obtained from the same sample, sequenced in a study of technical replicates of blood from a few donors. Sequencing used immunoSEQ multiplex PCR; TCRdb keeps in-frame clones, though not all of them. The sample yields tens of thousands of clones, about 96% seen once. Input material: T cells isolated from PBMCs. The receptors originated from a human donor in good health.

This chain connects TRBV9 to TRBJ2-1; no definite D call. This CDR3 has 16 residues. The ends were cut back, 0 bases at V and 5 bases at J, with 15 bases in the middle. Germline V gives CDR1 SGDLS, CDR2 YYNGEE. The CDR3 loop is CASSVDSPGIDNEQFF. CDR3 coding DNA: TGTGCCAGCAGCGTAGATTCTCCAGGAATAGACAATGAGCAGTTCTTC.

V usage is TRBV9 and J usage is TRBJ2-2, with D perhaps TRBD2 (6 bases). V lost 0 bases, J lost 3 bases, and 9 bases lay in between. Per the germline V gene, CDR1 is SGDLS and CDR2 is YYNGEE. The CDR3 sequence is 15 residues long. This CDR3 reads CASSVGGIDTGELFF. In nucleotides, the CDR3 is TGTGCCAGCAGCGTAGGCGGGATTGACACCGGGGAGCTGTTTTTT.